This entry concerns a single T cell receptor beta chain. The CDR3 length is 15 residues. V was trimmed by 4 bases and J by 4 bases, leaving 13 bases between them. CDR1 is SEHNR and CDR2 is FQNEAQ in the germline V gene (reference sequence). TCRbeta library construction was performed incorporating unique molecular identifiers. TCRdb ran MiXCR on the PCR reads and lists one entry per CDR3 protein. The table lists some 550,000 distinct CDR3 sequences, 18% of them singletons. The data stem from a study of T-cell reconstitution after alpha-beta-depleted transplantation in children. This chain joins TRBV7-9 and TRBJ1-4, with a tentative D call TRBD1 (5 bases). Sequenced here: PBMCs from the stem cell graft donor, sampled from the stem cell graft. This TCR was sampled from a human donor who donated a stem cell graft to a child with acute lymphoblastic leukemia. CDR3 sequence (DNA): TGTGCCAGCAGCTCCCCGTCGGGGGTTAATGAAAAACTGTTTTTT. Its protein product is CASSSPSGVNEKLFF.